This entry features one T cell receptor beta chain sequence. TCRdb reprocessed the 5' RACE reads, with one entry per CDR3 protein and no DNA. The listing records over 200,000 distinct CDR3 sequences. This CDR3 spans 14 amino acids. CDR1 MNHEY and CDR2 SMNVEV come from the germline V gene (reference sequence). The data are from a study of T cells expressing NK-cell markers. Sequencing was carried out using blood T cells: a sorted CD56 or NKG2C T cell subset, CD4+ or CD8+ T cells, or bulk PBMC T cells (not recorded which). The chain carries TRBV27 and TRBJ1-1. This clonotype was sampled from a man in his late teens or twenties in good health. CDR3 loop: CASSPSRVNTEAFF.